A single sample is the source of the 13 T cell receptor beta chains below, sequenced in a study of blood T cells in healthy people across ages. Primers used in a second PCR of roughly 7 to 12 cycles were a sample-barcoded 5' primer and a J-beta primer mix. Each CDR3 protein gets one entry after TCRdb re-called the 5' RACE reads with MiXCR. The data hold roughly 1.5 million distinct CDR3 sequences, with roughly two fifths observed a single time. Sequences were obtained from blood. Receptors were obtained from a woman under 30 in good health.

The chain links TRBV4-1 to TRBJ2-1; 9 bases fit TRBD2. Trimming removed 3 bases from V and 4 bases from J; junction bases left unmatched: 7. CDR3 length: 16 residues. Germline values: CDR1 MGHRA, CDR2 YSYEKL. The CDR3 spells CASSHPGTSRYNEQFF. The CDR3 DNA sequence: TGCGCCAGCAGCCATCCCGGGACTAGCAGATACAATGAGCAGTTCTTC.

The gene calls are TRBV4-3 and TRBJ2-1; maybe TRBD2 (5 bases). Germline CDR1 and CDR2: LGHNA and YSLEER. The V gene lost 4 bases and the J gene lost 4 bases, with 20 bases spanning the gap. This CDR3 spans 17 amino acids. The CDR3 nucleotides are TGCGCCAGCAGCCCAACCAGGCGTGGGAGTATTTACAATGAGCAGTTCTTC. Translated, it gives CASSPTRRGSIYNEQFF.

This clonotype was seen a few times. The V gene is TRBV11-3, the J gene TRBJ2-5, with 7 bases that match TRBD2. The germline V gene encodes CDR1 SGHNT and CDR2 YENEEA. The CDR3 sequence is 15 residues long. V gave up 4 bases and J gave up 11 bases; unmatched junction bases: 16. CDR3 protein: CASSSGGSPYNEQYF. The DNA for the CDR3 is TGTGCCAGCAGCTCGGGGGGTTCCCCCTACAATGAGCAGTACTTC.

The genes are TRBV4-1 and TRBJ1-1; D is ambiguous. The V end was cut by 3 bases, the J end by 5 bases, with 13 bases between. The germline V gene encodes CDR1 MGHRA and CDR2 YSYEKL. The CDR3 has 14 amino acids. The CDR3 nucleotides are TGCGCCAGCAGCCATTCTTACCGGGAAACTGAAGCTTTCTTT. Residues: CASSHSYRETEAFF.

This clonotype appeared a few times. The CDR3, as DNA: TGTGCCAGCAGCCCGAAGAGCTGGTCGGGCTACGAGCAGTACTTC. It specifies CASSPKSWSGYEQYF. The chain links TRBV3-1 to TRBJ2-7; D gene uncertain. The germline gives CDR1 LGHDT, CDR2 YNNKEL (reference sequence). V was cut by 4 bases and J by 3 bases, with 16 bases left in between. The length of the CDR3 is 15 residues.

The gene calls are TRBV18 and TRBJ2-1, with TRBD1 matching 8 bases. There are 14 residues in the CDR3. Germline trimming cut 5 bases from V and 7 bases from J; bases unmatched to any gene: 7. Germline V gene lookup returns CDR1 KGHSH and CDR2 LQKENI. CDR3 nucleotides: TGTGCCAGCTCATACGACAGGGGTCGGAATGAGCAGTTCTTC. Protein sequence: CASSYDRGRNEQFF.

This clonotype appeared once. CDR3 protein: CSVHSGLGTDTQYF. CDR3 nucleotides: TGCAGCGTTCATTCGGGGCTCGGGACAGATACGCAGTATTTT. V and J are TRBV29-1 and TRBJ2-3, with D perhaps TRBD1 or TRBD2 (5 bases each). V was cut by 5 bases and J by 3 bases, with 15 bases left in between. There are 14 residues in the CDR3. Germline V CDR1 and CDR2: SQVTM, ANQGSEA.

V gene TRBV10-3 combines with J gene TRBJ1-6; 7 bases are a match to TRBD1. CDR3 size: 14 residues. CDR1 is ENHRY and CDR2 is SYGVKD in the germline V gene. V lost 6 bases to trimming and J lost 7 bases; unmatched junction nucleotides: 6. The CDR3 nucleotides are TGTGCCATCAGCCGGGACAGCTCGAATTCACCCCTCCACTTT. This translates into CAISRDSSNSPLHF.

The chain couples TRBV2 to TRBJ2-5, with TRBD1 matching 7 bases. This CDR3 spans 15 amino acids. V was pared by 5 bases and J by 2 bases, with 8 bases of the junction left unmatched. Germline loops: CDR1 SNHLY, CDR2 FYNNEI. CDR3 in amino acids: CASSPDRARQETQYF. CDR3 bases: TGTGCCAGCAGTCCAGACAGGGCAAGACAAGAGACCCAGTACTTC.

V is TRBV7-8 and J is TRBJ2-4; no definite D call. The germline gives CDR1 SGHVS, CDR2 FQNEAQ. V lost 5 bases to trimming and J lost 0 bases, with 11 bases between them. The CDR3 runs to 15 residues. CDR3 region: CASSERRLAKNIQYF. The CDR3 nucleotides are TGTGCCAGCAGCGAGAGAAGACTAGCCAAAAACATTCAGTACTTC.

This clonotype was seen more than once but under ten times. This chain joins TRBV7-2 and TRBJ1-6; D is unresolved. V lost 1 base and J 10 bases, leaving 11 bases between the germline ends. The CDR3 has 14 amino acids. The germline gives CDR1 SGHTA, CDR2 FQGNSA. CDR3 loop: CASSLVGNESPLHF. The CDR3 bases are TGTGCCAGCAGCTTAGTCGGCAACGAATCACCCCTCCACTTT.

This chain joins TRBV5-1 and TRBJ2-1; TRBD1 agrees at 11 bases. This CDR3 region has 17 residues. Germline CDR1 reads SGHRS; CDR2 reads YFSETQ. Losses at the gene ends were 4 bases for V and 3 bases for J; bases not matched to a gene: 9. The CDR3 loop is CASSPMRTGGDYNEQFF. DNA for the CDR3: TGCGCCAGCAGCCCGATGAGGACAGGGGGCGACTACAATGAGCAGTTCTTC.

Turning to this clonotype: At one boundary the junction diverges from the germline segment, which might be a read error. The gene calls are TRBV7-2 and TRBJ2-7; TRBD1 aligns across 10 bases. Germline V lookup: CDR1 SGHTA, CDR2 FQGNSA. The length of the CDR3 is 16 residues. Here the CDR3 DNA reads TGTGCCAGCACCTTAGGGGACAGGGGACCATACAATGAGCAGTACTTC. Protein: CASTLGDRGPYNEQYF.